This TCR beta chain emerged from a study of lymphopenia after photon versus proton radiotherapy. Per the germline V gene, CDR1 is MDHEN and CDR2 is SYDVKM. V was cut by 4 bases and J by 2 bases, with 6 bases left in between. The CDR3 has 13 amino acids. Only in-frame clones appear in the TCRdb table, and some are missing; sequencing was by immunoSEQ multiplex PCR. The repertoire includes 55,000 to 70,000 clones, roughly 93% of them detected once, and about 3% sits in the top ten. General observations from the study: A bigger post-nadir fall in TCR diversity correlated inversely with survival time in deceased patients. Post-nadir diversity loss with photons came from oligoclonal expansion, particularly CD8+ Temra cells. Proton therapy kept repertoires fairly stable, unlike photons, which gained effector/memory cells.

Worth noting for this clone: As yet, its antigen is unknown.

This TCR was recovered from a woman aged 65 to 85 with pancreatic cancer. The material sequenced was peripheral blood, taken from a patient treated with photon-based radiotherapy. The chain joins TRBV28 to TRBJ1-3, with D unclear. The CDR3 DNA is TGTGCCAGCAGTTCCCCTACTGGAAACACCATATATTTT. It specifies CASSSPTGNTIYF.